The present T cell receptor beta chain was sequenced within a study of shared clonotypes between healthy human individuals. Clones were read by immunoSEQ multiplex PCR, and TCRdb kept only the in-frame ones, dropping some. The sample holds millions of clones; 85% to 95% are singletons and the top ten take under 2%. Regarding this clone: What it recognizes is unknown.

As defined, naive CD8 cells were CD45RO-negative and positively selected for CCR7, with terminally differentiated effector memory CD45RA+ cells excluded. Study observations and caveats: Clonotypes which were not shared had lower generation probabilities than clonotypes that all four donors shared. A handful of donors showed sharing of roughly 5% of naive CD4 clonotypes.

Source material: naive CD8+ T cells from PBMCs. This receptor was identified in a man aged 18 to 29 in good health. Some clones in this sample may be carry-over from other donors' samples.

In DNA, the CDR3 is TGTGCCAGCAGAAACCATTGGACTGGCGGAAACACCGGGGAGCTGTTTTTT. Translation gives CASRNHWTGGNTGELFF. This chain joins TRBV27 and TRBJ2-2; the D gene is possibly TRBD2 (5 bases). CDR3 length: 17 residues. Trimming removed 6 bases at V and 2 bases at J, with 19 bases between. The germline gives CDR1 MNHEY, CDR2 SMNVEV (reference sequence).